This TCR beta chain was recorded in a study of OX40 agonist ivuxolimab in advanced cancers. Comments on this clone: Antigen: not known.

The germline V gene encodes CDR1 LGHNA and CDR2 YNFKEQ. The ends lost 0 bases at V and 2 bases at J; junction bases unmatched: 10. The length of the CDR3 is 17 residues. Study results and caveats: Low levels of normalized T-cell clonal expansion also appeared in some nonresponders.

Measured with immunoSEQ multiplex PCR; TCRdb has only the in-frame clones, and not every one. This sample carries around 50,000 clones, around 79% of them seen once, and the ten largest clones take under 2%. The TCR originated in an adult with an advanced solid tumor such as melanoma, head and neck, liver or kidney cancer. Specimen: CD4+ or CD8+ T cells sorted from blood, collected in a trial of the OX40 agonist ivuxolimab. This rearrangement joins TRBV4-2 to TRBJ2-7; 7 nucleotides match TRBD1. The CDR3 region is CASSQDVQGNSAYEQYF. In nucleotides, the CDR3 is TGTGCCAGCAGCCAAGACGTACAGGGGAACAGCGCCTACGAGCAGTACTTC.